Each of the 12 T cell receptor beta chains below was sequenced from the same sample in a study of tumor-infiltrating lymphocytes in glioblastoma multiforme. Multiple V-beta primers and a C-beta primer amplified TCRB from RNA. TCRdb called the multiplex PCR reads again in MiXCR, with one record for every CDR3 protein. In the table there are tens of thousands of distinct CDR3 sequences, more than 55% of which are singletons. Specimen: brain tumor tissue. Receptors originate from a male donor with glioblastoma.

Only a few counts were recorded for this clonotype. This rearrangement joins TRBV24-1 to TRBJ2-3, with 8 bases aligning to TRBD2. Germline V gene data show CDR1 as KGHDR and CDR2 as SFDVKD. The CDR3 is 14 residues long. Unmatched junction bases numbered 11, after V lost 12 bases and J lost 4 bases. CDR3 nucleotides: TGTGCCCCTCAGGGCGGGAGGAGTTCAGATACGCAGTATTTT. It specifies CAPQGGRSSDTQYF.

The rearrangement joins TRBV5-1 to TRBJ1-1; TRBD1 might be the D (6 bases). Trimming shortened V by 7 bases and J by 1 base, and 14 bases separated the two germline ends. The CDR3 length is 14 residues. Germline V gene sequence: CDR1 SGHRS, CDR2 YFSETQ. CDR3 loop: CASGRVDRNTEAFF. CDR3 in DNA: TGCGCCAGCGGTCGAGTGGACAGGAACACTGAAGCTTTCTTT.

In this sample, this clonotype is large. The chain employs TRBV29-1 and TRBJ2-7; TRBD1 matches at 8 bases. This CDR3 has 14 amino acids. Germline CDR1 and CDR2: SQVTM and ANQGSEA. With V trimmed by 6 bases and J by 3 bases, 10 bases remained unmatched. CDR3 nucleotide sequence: TGCAGCGTAGTACCCGGACAGGGCTTCTACGAGCAGTACTTC. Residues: CSVVPGQGFYEQYF.

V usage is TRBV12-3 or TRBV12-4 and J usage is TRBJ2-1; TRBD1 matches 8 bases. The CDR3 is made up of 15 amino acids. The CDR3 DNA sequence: TGTTCCAACAGTCCCGCGGACAGGGAGGCGAATGAGCAGTTCTTC. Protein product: CSNSPADREANEQFF.

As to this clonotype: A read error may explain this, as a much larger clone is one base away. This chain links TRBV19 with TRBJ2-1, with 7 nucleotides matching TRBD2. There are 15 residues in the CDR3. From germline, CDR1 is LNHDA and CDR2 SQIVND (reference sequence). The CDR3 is CASSIGGSVYDEQFF. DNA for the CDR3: TGTGCCAGTAGTATCGGCGGGAGTGTCTACGATGAGCAGTTCTTC.

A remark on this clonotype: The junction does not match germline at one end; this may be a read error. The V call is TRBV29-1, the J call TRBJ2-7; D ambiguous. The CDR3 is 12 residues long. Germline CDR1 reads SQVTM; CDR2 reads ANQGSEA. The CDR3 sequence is CNVVSTPYEQYF. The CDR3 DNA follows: TGCAACGTTGTCTCCACCCCTTACGAGCAGTACTTC.

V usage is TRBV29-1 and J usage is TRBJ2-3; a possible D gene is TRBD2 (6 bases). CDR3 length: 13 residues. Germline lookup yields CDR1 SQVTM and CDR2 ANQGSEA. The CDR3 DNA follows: TGCAGTGTGCTCCGGGACTTCCCAGATACGCAGTATTTT. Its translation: CSVLRDFPDTQYF.

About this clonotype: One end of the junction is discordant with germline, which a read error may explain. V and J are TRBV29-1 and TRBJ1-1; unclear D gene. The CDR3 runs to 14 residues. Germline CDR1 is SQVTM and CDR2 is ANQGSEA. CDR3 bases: TGCAGCATTGAATTACAAGAGGGTTTTTCTGAAGCTTTCTTT. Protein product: CSIELQEGFSEAFF. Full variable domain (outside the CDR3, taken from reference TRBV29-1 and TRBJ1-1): SAVISQKPSRDICQRGTSLTIQCQVDSQVTMMFWYRQQPGQSLTLIATANQGSEATYESGFVIDKFPISRPNLTFSTLTVSNMSPEDSSIYLCSIELQEGFSEAFFGQGTRLTVV.

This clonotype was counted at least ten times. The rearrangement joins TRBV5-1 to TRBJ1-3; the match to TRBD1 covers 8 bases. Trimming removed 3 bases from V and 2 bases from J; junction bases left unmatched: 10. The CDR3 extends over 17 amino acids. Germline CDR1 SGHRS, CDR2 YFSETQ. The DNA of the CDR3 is TGCGCCAGCAGCTCGGGACAGGTGCATGCAACTGGAAACACCATATATTTT. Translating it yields CASSSGQVHATGNTIYF.

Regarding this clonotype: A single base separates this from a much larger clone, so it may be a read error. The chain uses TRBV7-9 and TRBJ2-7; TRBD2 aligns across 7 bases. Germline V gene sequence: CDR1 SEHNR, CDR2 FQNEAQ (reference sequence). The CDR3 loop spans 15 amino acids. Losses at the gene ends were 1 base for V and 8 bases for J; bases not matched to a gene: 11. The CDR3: CASSLGASGAYKQYF. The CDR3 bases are TGTGCCAGCAGCTTAGGGGCTAGCGGAGCTTACAAGCAGTACTTC.

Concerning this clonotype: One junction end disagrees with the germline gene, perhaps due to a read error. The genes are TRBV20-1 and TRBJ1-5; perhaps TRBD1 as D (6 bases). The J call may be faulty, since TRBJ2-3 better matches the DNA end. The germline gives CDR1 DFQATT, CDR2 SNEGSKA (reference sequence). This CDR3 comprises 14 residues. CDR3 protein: CSAAGDMGNQPQYF. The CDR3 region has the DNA TGTAGTGCAGCAGGGGATATGGGCAATCAGCCCCAGTATTTT.

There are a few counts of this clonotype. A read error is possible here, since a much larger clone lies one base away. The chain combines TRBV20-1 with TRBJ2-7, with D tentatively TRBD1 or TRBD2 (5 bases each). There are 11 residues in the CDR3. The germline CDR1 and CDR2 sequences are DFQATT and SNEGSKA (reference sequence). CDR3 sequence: CRARDAYEQYF. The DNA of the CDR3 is TGCAGAGCGAGGGACGCCTACGAGCAGTACTTC.